The following is a TCR beta chain sequence with its context. Its antigen remains unidentified. The data originate from a study of blood T cells in healthy people across ages. Study-wide results and caveats: Long-lived donors had more naive CD4+ cells and higher diversity than aged donors.

Germline V gives CDR1 SGHRS, CDR2 YFSETQ. The CDR3 length is 14 residues. The use of a sample-barcoded 5' primer and a J-beta primer mix characterized a second PCR of roughly 6 to 12 cycles. TCRdb analysed the 5' RACE reads with MiXCR anew, one entry per CDR3 protein. The repertoire holds roughly 560,000 distinct CDR3 sequences, with less than 25% as singletons. These data were also filed under a second study, of T cells of mothers and their children. This second report adds: Some 2.8 million TCR beta reads per child versus over 8 million per mother.

The rearrangement links TRBV5-1 to TRBJ2-5; 7 bases fit TRBD1. The DNA matches TRBJ2-1 better at its end, which makes the J call doubtful. The specimen was blood. This TCR was recovered from a boy younger than 18 in good health. The CDR3 is CASSLGQGIHEQFF. DNA for the CDR3: TGCGCCAGCAGCTTGGGACAGGGTATCCATGAGCAGTTCTTC.